This TCR beta chain was retrieved from a study of vaccination and CD4 T cells after COVID-19 (dated 2022 in TCRdb). For the wider study: Every convalescent patient had a positive nasal swab PCR test for SARS-CoV-2, with mild disease in roughly nine patients and severe disease in one. In control cultures, a CEFX viral epitope pool was used as positive control, an HIV-1 Nef peptide pool was used as negative control, or no peptide was added. The spike-specific CD4+ TCR repertoire was compared before and after mRNA vaccination in ten to eleven COVID-19 convalescent patients and a handful of infection-naive healthy vaccine recipients. Post-COVID blood samples were collected from convalescent patients a median of roughly 100 days after diagnosis, with a range of about 35 to 161 days. For stimulating the cultures, overlapping spike peptide pools were used, derived from SARS-CoV-2 as well as from the common cold coronaviruses HCoV-NL63, HCoV-OC43 and HCoV-229E. A few convalescent patients gave samples both early after vaccination (day 14) and late after vaccination (days 161 to 241). In the convalescent cohort there were six males and four females, among whom were two Hispanic individuals, seven Caucasians, two Asians and one multiracial person. Two doses of either the Pfizer-BioNTech BNT162b2 vaccine (n=8) or the Moderna mRNA-1273 vaccine (n=2) were administered to participants. The time from the second vaccine dose to post-vaccine blood sampling had a median of roughly 77 days and ranged from about 12 to 241 days.

Study-wide findings and limitations: Nearly all vaccine-specific clones in convalescent patients (304 of 307) were mono-reactive for SARS-CoV-2 spike rather than cross-reactive with common cold coronaviruses. The study included relatively few convalescent patients and did not analyze early timepoints after natural infection. Among the post-vaccine SARS-CoV-2-reactive clones in convalescent patients, a median around 90% showed up only after vaccination, which suggests vaccine-specific priming. Although the median number of SARS-CoV-2-reactive clonotypes went up from roughly 22 after infection to 30 to 45 after vaccination, the increase was not significant.

The method was PCR. TCR sequencing of DNA from cultured CD4+ T cells used the Oncomine TCR Beta short-read assay at the Johns Hopkins FTIC core. The QIAamp micro DNA kit was used to extract genomic DNA from the cultured CD4+ T cells. Oncomine TCR Beta libraries made from cultured CD4+ T cells were pooled using unique dual indexes and sequenced on an Illumina iSeq 100. From the authors' description of their analysis: Non-productive sequences were removed, and CDR3s that did not start with C, did not end with F or W, or were shorter than 7 amino acids were discarded. Antigen-specific clonotypes were identified using the MANAFEST web application through comparison of peptide-stimulated wells with reference and other culture wells. An FDR below 0.05, an odds ratio above 5, and a productive frequency above 0.1% in at least two of three replicate wells were required for clones to be considered positive. Clonotypes that were significantly expanded in both SARS-CoV-2 spike wells and at least one common cold coronavirus spike condition were defined as cross-reactive. CDR3 homology was assessed with Levenshtein distances (stringdist) and unrooted phylogenetic trees (ape) in R version 3.6.1. TCRdb handled the public reads itself, with Q25 trimming in fastp and clone calling in MiXCR, and kept productive beta chains. Every entry covers one CDR3 protein and lists the most common genes and DNA from its rows. Here the V and J calls rest on TCRdb's processing, not on the authors' analysis. A total of 20,000 to 25,000 distinct CDR3 sequences appear in this sample, less than 45% of them only once. Of the sample, around 27% falls within the top ten clones.

Explained via the paper, the time point label denotes: late sampling 161 to 241 days after vaccination in a few convalescent patients. The treatment or condition tag for this specimen amounts to: roughly 10-day PBMC culture with coronavirus spike peptide pools or control peptides (ViraFEST assay). The study used the ViraFEST assay, which expanded antigen-specific T cells with peptide pools and then identified expanded clonotypes by TCR sequencing. The positive SARS-CoV-2 PCR tests of the convalescent patients were dated from March to December 2020, before the Alpha, Beta and Delta variants emerged in the United States. PBMCs were cultured at roughly 1.8 million per well in IMDM supplemented with roughly 5.2% human AB serum and 8 to 10 IU/ml IL-2, with 10 ug/ml peptide pools added. Half of the culture medium was replaced with fresh IL-2-containing medium on days 3 and 7. After approximately 10 days of culture, CD4+ T cells were isolated by negative selection using the EasySep CD4+ T cell isolation kit. Ficoll-Paque Plus gradient centrifugation was used to isolate PBMCs from whole blood, and the isolated PBMCs were then either used fresh or cryopreserved at -140C. Triplicate wells were generally used for each culture condition.

At the junction V is shortened by 6 bases and J by 6 bases, with 18 bases in between. There are 15 amino acids in the CDR3, from cysteine to phenylalanine inclusive. Solely the CDR3 DNA is kept, with 45 bases framed from the first base. CDR1 and CDR2, looked up from the germline V gene, are MNHNS and SASEGT. Regarding this clonotype: The clone's antigen remains unknown. Nothing much larger sits one base from this clone, and base qualities are not available.

Recombination linked TRBV6-1 to TRBJ1-5; the D gene is perhaps TRBD1, on 5 matching bases. The starting material was CD4+ T cells from blood, cultured in vitro, obtained about 7 months after SARS-CoV-2 vaccination. The source of this sequence is a human donor who had recovered from COVID-19. CDR3 reads: CASSETQTRGQPQHF. In nucleotides, the sequence is TGTGCCAGCAGCGAGACCCAGACTAGGGGTCAGCCCCAGCATTTT.